Following are 30 T cell receptor beta chains from one sample sequenced in a study of blood T cell repertoires in COVID-19. The method was immunoSEQ multiplex PCR; TCRdb's version includes in-frame clones alone and lacks a portion of them. In the table there are more than 150,000 clones, approximately 86% of which are singletons. The sequenced material came from peripheral blood. These receptors all stem from a middle-aged man with active or convalescent COVID-19.

This chain connects TRBV19 to TRBJ2-3, with 7 bases fitting TRBD2. Germline CDR1 and CDR2: LNHDA and SQIVND (reference sequence). The length of the CDR3 is 16 residues. V shed 5 bases and J 3 bases; nucleotides not matched to a gene: 11. The CDR3 DNA is TGTGCCAGTAGTCCGCATAAAAGCGGGGTGACAGATACGCAGTATTTT. This encodes CASSPHKSGVTDTQYF.

The chain uses TRBV7-2 and TRBJ1-5; maybe TRBD1 (6 bases). From germline, CDR1 is SGHTA and CDR2 FQGNSA. The CDR3 sequence is 14 residues long. V lost 3 bases and J 11 bases, leaving 17 bases between the germline ends. CDR3 coding DNA: TGTGCCAGCAGCTTTAGACAGGCCGCGGGGGCCCAGCATTTT. Translating it yields CASSFRQAAGAQHF.

The sample holds a few counts of this clone. The chain recombines TRBV24-1 with TRBJ1-4, with 10 bases aligning to TRBD1. This CDR3 has 15 residues. J gave up 6 bases and V 4 bases, and 4 bases lay outside the gene matches. Germline-derived CDR1 and CDR2 are KGHDR and SFDVKD. The CDR3 is CATSDRDRGDEKLFF. The CDR3 DNA is TGTGCCACCAGTGACCGGGACAGGGGAGATGAAAAACTGTTTTTT.

This chain joins TRBV2 and TRBJ1-2, with 7 bases that match TRBD1. CDR1 and CDR2 from the germline V gene are SNHLY and FYNNEI. V lost 6 bases and J lost 2; bases outside the gene matches: 3. This CDR3 spans 13 amino acids. In DNA form, the CDR3 reads TGTGCCAGCAGGACAGGGTTAAACTATGGCTACACCTTC. It codes for CASRTGLNYGYTF. Supplemented by reference TRBV2 and TRBJ1-2, the full variable domain reads EPEVTQTPSHQVTQMGQEVILRCVPISNHLYFYWYRQILGQKVEFLVSFYNNEISEKSEIFDDQFSVERPDGSNFTLKIRSTKLEDSAMYFCASRTGLNYGYTFGSGTRLTVV.

The CDR3 here is CASSRGQGLSGYTF. CDR3 bases: TGTGCCAGCAGTAGGGGACAGGGGCTTAGTGGCTACACCTTC. The chain recombines TRBV6-5 with TRBJ1-2; TRBD1 agrees at 10 bases. This CDR3 has 14 residues. CDR1 is MNHEY and CDR2 is SVGAGI in the germline V gene. With V trimmed by 5 bases and J by 7 bases, 7 bases remained unmatched.

For this clone: The same CDR3 arises from other DNA sequences in this sample as well. The J gene is TRBJ1-1, the V gene TRBV7-9; D is unresolved. Germline CDR1 is SEHNR and CDR2 is FQNEAQ (reference sequence). CDR3 length: 14 residues. V gave up 3 bases and J gave up 1 base, with 9 bases separating them. The CDR3 DNA is TGTGCCAGCAGCTTGAAGGGAGGGAACACTGAAGCTTTCTTT. It specifies CASSLKGGNTEAFF.

The CDR3 DNA reads TGTGCCAGTAGTGTTAGCGGGGTCGGGGAGACCCAGTACTTC. As protein: CASSVSGVGETQYF. The chain joins TRBV19 to TRBJ2-5; 8 bases match TRBD2. J was trimmed by 5 bases and V by 5 bases; bases with no gene match: 7. Germline CDR1 and CDR2: LNHDA and SQIVND (reference sequence). CDR3 length: 14 residues.

The V gene is TRBV4-1, the J gene TRBJ1-1; 8 positions match TRBD1. Germline CDR1 MGHRA, CDR2 YSYEKL. The V segment lost 4 bases and the J segment 1 base; nucleotides outside the gene matches: 5. The CDR3 covers 15 residues. The CDR3 coding sequence is TGCGCCAGCAGCCCTGACAGGGGAGAGAACACTGAAGCTTTCTTT. Amino acid sequence: CASSPDRGENTEAFF.

The chain is built from TRBV10-3 and TRBJ2-7; D gene uncertain. Per germline, CDR1 ENHRY and CDR2 SYGVKD. The length of the CDR3 is 14 residues. V shed 4 bases and J shed 5 bases, with 15 bases lying between them. The CDR3 nucleotides read TGTGCCATCAGTGTGGTGACATCGGTCAACGAGCAGTACTTC. Amino acids: CAISVVTSVNEQYF.

The J gene is TRBJ1-2, the V gene TRBV30; 7 bases align to TRBD1. This CDR3 region has 12 residues. Germline CDR1 reads GTSNPN; CDR2 reads SVGIG (reference sequence). Losses at the gene ends were 2 bases for V and 8 bases for J; bases not matched to a gene: 5. Here the CDR3 DNA reads TGTGCCTGGAGTTGGGACAGAGAGGGCTACACCTTC. Translating gives CAWSWDREGYTF.

This clone was seen only a few times. The CDR3 nucleotides read TGTGCCAGCAGCTTTAGCGGGAGCACAGATACGCAGTATTTT. It yields the protein CASSFSGSTDTQYF. V is TRBV7-2 and J is TRBJ2-3; 7 nucleotides match TRBD2. Trimming cost V 3 bases and J 0 bases; bases outside gene matches: 0. The CDR3 runs to 14 residues. Germline V gene data show CDR1 as SGHTA and CDR2 as FQGNSA.

The chain joins TRBV7-8 to TRBJ1-5; tentative D call: TRBD1 (5 bases). This CDR3 contains 11 residues. CDR1 and CDR2 from the germline V gene are SGHVS and FQNEAQ. Deletions cut 8 bases from V and 4 bases from J, with 6 bases between. The DNA of the CDR3 is TGTGCCAGCGGGGGGAATCAGCCCCAGCATTTT. Protein sequence: CASGGNQPQHF.

This sequence joins TRBV5-8 and TRBJ1-2; 10 bases match TRBD1. The CDR3 is 13 amino acids. V lost 2 bases, J lost 6 bases, and 1 base stayed unmatched. CDR1 and CDR2 from the germline V gene are SGHTS and YDEGEE. CDR3 sequence reads: CASSFGQGDGYTF. The CDR3 DNA follows: TGTGCCAGCAGCTTCGGACAGGGGGATGGCTACACCTTC.

This clone is a singleton in its sample. J is TRBJ2-7 and V is TRBV5-4; the match to TRBD2 covers 7 bases. The CDR3 consists of 15 residues. Germline loops: CDR1 SGHNT, CDR2 YYREEE (reference sequence). After removal of 4 bases from V and 0 bases from J, the junction contained 7 bases not matched to a gene. Written as DNA, the CDR3 is TGTGCCAGCAGCCCCGGGGGGTTGAGCTCCTACGAGCAGTACTTC. This translates into CASSPGGLSSYEQYF.

The rearrangement joins TRBV3-1 (or the pseudogene TRBV3-2) to TRBJ1-1; D is ambiguous. The CDR3 is 15 amino acids. Per germline, CDR1 LGHDT and CDR2 YNNKEL (reference sequence). Trimming stripped 0 bases from V and 2 bases from J, with 10 bases between. CDR3 DNA: TGTGCCAGCAGCCAAGATCGTCTCCCTAACACTGAAGCTTTCTTT. Its translation is CASSQDRLPNTEAFF.

The chain has TRBV7-2 and TRBJ2-7; TRBD2 aligns across 9 bases. Germline loops: CDR1 SGHTA, CDR2 FQGNSA. The CDR3 extends over 14 amino acids. The ends lost 2 bases at V and 6 bases at J; junction bases unmatched: 5. CDR3 residues: CASSLSSGGVEQYF. The CDR3, as DNA: TGTGCCAGCAGCTTAAGTAGCGGGGGAGTCGAGCAGTACTTC. The full variable domain, with the rest looked up from reference TRBV7-2 and TRBJ2-7, is GAGVSQSPSNKVTEKGKDVELRCDPISGHTALYWYRQSLGQGLEFLIYFQGNSAPDKSGLPSDRFSAERTGGSVSTLTIQRTQQEDSAVYLCASSLSSGGVEQYFGPGTRLTVT.

This CDR3 reads CASSHGTSLYEQYF. CDR3 in DNA: TGTGCCAGCAGTCATGGGACTAGCCTCTACGAGCAGTACTTC. This chain joins TRBV6-5 and TRBJ2-7; 9 nucleotides line up with TRBD2. From germline, CDR1 is MNHEY and CDR2 SVGAGI. CDR3 size: 14 residues. Losses at the gene ends were 5 bases for V and 3 bases for J; bases not matched to a gene: 5.

This rearrangement joins TRBV5-4 to TRBJ1-1; TRBD1 agrees at 7 bases. The CDR3 is made up of 15 amino acids. V lost 1 base, J lost 0 bases, and 3 bases stayed unmatched. CDR1 and CDR2 (germline): SGHNT, YYREEE (reference sequence). Written as DNA, the CDR3 is TGTGCCAGCAGCTTGTCTCAGGGGGTGAACACTGAAGCTTTCTTT. It is translated as CASSLSQGVNTEAFF.

About this clone: Other DNA sequences of this sample code for an identical CDR3. The gene calls are TRBV14 and TRBJ1-6; TRBD1 agrees at 11 bases. The ends lost 4 bases at V and 7 bases at J; junction bases unmatched: 3. From germline, CDR1 is SGHDN and CDR2 FVKESK. This CDR3 contains 15 residues. The chain's CDR3 is CASSLRTGGNSPLHF. In nucleotides, the CDR3 is TGTGCCAGCAGCCTGCGGACAGGGGGCAATTCACCCCTCCACTTT.

The chain recombines TRBV10-3 with TRBJ2-7; no definite D call. V dropped 4 bases and J dropped 3 bases, with 7 bases sitting between them. Germline CDR1 ENHRY, CDR2 SYGVKD. The CDR3 is made up of 12 amino acids. The CDR3 DNA follows: TGTGCCATCAGTGCACAGAACTACGAGCAGTACTTC. This translates into CAISAQNYEQYF.

CDR3: CASSVTGLMETQYF. The CDR3 DNA reads as TGTGCCAGCAGCGTAACGGGGTTGATGGAGACCCAGTACTTC. The V and J genes are TRBV9 and TRBJ2-5; D perhaps matches TRBD2 (5 bases). CDR1 and CDR2 from the germline V gene are SGDLS and YYNGEE. The CDR3 spans 14 residues. Trimming cost V 1 base and J 5 bases, with 12 bases left between them.

The genes are TRBV7-2 and TRBJ2-7; D is unclear. Trimming pared 3 bases from V and 3 bases from J, leaving 6 bases between. Germline V CDR1 and CDR2: SGHTA, FQGNSA. This CDR3 contains 12 residues. The CDR3, as DNA: TGTGCCAGCAGCTTTCGTATCTACGAGCAGTACTTC. It is translated as CASSFRIYEQYF.

The chain employs TRBV19 and TRBJ2-7, with D possibly being TRBD1 (6 bases). CDR3 length: 15 amino acids. Germline V CDR1 and CDR2: LNHDA, SQIVND (reference sequence). Trimming shortened V by 4 bases and J by 6 bases, and 19 bases separated the two germline ends. The CDR3 coding sequence is TGTGCCAGTAGTACCCCGGGGACATGGGTGGCCGAGCAGTACTTC. It is translated as CASSTPGTWVAEQYF.

The chain links TRBV5-4 to TRBJ1-2; 9 bases map to TRBD1. This CDR3 comprises 14 residues. CDR1 SGHNT and CDR2 YYREEE come from the germline V gene (reference sequence). The ends lost 4 bases at V and 3 bases at J; junction bases unmatched: 4. The CDR3 protein is CASSPGTGYYGYTF. CDR3 in DNA: TGTGCCAGCAGCCCTGGGACAGGGTACTATGGCTACACCTTC.

This chain uses TRBV7-8 with TRBJ2-7; 13 positions agree with TRBD2. The CDR3 consists of 17 residues. Trimming cost V 0 bases and J 7 bases; bases outside gene matches: 9. Looked up from germline, CDR1 is SGHVS and CDR2 is FQNEAQ. As DNA, the CDR3 is TGTGCCAGCAGCTTAGCGCTGGGGACTAGCGGGACGGTTGAGCAGTACTTC. It yields the protein CASSLALGTSGTVEQYF.

The rearrangement links TRBV5-1 to TRBJ2-7, with D perhaps matching TRBD2 (6 bases). This CDR3 contains 14 residues. Trimming removed 2 bases at V and 1 base at J, with 10 bases between. Germline V gene sequence: CDR1 SGHRS, CDR2 YFSETQ. CDR3 amino acids: CASSLTSNSYEQYF. DNA of the CDR3: TGCGCCAGCAGCTTAACTAGCAATTCCTACGAGCAGTACTTC.

The chain carries TRBV7-9 and TRBJ2-6, with 7 nucleotides matching TRBD1. The CDR3 covers 17 residues. Germline V gene sequence: CDR1 SEHNR, CDR2 FQNEAQ (reference sequence). Losses at the gene ends were 4 bases for V and 1 base for J; bases not matched to a gene: 7. CDR3 protein: CASSSDRAGSGANVLTF. CDR3 in DNA: TGTGCCAGCAGCTCAGACAGGGCAGGGTCTGGGGCCAACGTCCTGACTTTC.

The chain recombines TRBV27 with TRBJ2-2; TRBD2 matches 11 bases. The CDR3 length is 17 residues. Losses at the gene ends were 4 bases for V and 2 bases for J; bases not matched to a gene: 6. From germline, CDR1 is MNHEY and CDR2 SMNVEV (reference sequence). CDR3 in amino acids: CASSSQRLAGNTGELFF. The CDR3 nucleotides read TGTGCCAGCAGTTCCCAACGACTAGCGGGAAACACCGGGGAGCTGTTTTTT.

The chain joins TRBV27 to TRBJ1-6, with 10 bases lining up with TRBD1. V lost 5 bases, J lost 8 bases, and 3 bases stayed unmatched. The CDR3 contains 14 residues. In germline, CDR1 is MNHEY, CDR2 SMNVEV (reference sequence). DNA for the CDR3: TGTGCCAGCAGTGGGGACAGGGGTTATTCACCCCTCCACTTT. Amino acids: CASSGDRGYSPLHF.

V is TRBV5-1 and J is TRBJ1-1; TRBD1 matches 7 bases. Germline V gene sequence: CDR1 SGHRS, CDR2 YFSETQ. CDR3 length equals 14 residues. V was pared by 2 bases and J by 5 bases, with 6 bases of the junction left unmatched. The DNA for the CDR3 is TGCGCCAGCAGCTTCCGACAGGGTCGGACTGAAGCTTTCTTT. Its protein is CASSFRQGRTEAFF. Full variable domain (remainder filled in from reference TRBV5-1 and TRBJ1-1): KAGVTQTPRYLIKTRGQQVTLSCSPISGHRSVSWYQQTPGQGLQFLFEYFSETQRNKGNFPGRFSGRQFSNSRSEMNVSTLELGDSALYLCASSFRQGRTEAFFGQGTRLTVV.